The clone carrying this TCR beta chain appeared a few times. TCRdb processed the 5' RACE reads anew with MiXCR; each CDR3 protein has one entry. The repertoire holds approximately 210,000 distinct CDR3 sequences, under 30% seen once, with about an eighth in the top ten. The record originates from a study of T-cell memory formation after mild COVID-19. Trimming took 7 bases from V and 6 from J, leaving 18 bases between them. Germline values: CDR1 SGHTA, CDR2 FQGTGA. This CDR3 spans 14 amino acids. This rearrangement joins TRBV7-3 to TRBJ1-1; D is unclear. The sequencing sample was made of PBMCs or a T cell subset sorted from them (not recorded which). The TCR comes from an adult woman who had mild COVID-19 (a few samples of this study predate the infection). Cell type and time point are not known. The CDR3 nucleotides read TGTGCCAGCACCTCTTTTGGGAGGAGCGCTGAAGCTTTCTTT. This codes for CASTSFGRSAEAFF.